The rows below give T cell receptor beta chains drawn from one sample of a study of quantifying T cell responses using KT2 cells. TCRdb re-analysed the UMI-ligation and nested PCR reads in MiXCR, keeping a single row per CDR3 protein. The data show around 35,000 distinct CDR3 sequences, around 10% seen once. The source material was PBMCs spiked with cells of the T cell clone KT2. These receptors were taken from a human donor. The CDR3 runs from the conserved cysteine through the conserved F or W. A D gene is named only where the DNA matches it firmly. A row's size may be missing; if present it is once, few, many or a size class.

J: TRBJ2-1
D: .
size: many
V: TRBV6-5
DNA: TGTGCCAGCAGTTTAGAGGGGAACTACAATGAGCAGTTCTTC
CDR3: CASSLEGNYNEQFF

J: TRBJ2-1
D: TRBD2
size: few
V: TRBV5-1
DNA: TGCGCCAGCAGCGTAGGAGCGGGGGGGCGCAATGAGCAGTTCTTC
CDR3: CASSVGAGGRNEQFF

J: TRBJ2-1
D: TRBD1
size: .
V: TRBV7-9
DNA: TGTGCCAGCAGCCTAAGGACAGGTTCCTACAATGAGCAGTTCTTC
CDR3: CASSLRTGSYNEQFF

J: TRBJ2-5
D: .
size: many
V: TRBV10-1
DNA: TGCGCCAGCAGCGAAACCGGGGGAACGAAGACCCAGTACTTC
CDR3: CASSETGGTKTQYF

J: TRBJ2-7
D: TRBD1
size: many
V: TRBV4-2
DNA: TGTGCCAGCAGCCAAGATCGGGGCAGGGGGCACGACGAGCAGTACTTC
CDR3: CASSQDRGRGHDEQYF

J: TRBJ2-7
D: TRBD1
size: many
V: TRBV2
DNA: TGTGCCAGCAGTCGGGACAGGGGGCCCTACGAGCAGTACTTC
CDR3: CASSRDRGPYEQYF

J: TRBJ2-3
D: TRBD1
size: few
V: TRBV7-6
DNA: TGTGCCAGCAGCTTAGGGCAGGGGGCAGATACGCAGTATTTT
CDR3: CASSLGQGADTQYF

J: TRBJ2-1
D: .
size: many
V: TRBV7-2
DNA: TGTGCCAGCAGCCCCTTCTGGGAGTCCGGGGATGAGCAGTTCTTC
CDR3: CASSPFWESGDEQFF

J: TRBJ2-1
D: TRBD2
size: .
V: TRBV6-4
DNA: TGTGCCAGCAGTAGGTCCTCTAGCGGGAGTAGAAACAATGAGCAGTTCTTC
CDR3: CASSRSSSGSRNNEQFF

J: TRBJ2-1
D: .
size: few
V: TRBV11-2
DNA: TGTGCCAGCAGCCCCATCCGGAATGAGCAGTTCTTC
CDR3: CASSPIRNEQFF

J: TRBJ1-1
D: TRBD1
size: many
V: TRBV29-1
DNA: TGCAGCGTTGACGCGGACAGGGGGGCTTTCTTT
CDR3: CSVDADRGAFF

J: TRBJ2-1
D: .
size: .
V: TRBV20-1
DNA: TGCAGTGCTAGAGACGGGACCACGTACAATGAGCAGTTCTTC
CDR3: CSARDGTTYNEQFF

J: TRBJ1-2
D: .
size: many
V: TRBV5-4
DNA: TGTGCCAGCAGCTTTTCGCCCCAGGACTATGGCTACACCTTC
CDR3: CASSFSPQDYGYTF

J: TRBJ1-1
D: .
size: .
V: TRBV11-3
DNA: TGTGCCAGCAGCATGAGGGGAGGCGGCACTGAAGCTTTCTTT
CDR3: CASSMRGGGTEAFF

J: TRBJ2-7
D: TRBD1
size: .
V: TRBV5-1
DNA: TGCGCCAGCAGCTTGGGAGGGACAGGGTCCCACGAGCAGTACTTC
CDR3: CASSLGGTGSHEQYF

J: TRBJ2-5
D: .
size: .
V: TRBV5-1
DNA: TGCGCCAGCAGCTCGAATGGCGAGACCCAGTACTTC
CDR3: CASSSNGETQYF